This is a list of T cell receptor beta chains from one sample in a study of spatial heterogeneity in lung cancer. Each CDR3 protein gets one entry after TCRdb re-called the 5' RACE reads with MiXCR. The sample records under 150,000 distinct CDR3 sequences, more than 10% being singletons. The source was PBMCs, collected at follow-up. These receptors were collected from a male donor with early-stage non-small cell lung cancer. The CDR3 runs from the conserved cysteine through the conserved F or W. A D gene is named only where the DNA matches it firmly. Not every row has a clone size; where given, it reads once, few, many or a size class.

>TRBV7-9|TRBJ2-1|NA|few
TGTGCCAGCAGCCCGATCTTAAGTAGGGGAAGGGGCACCTACAATGAGCAGTTCTTC
CASSPILSRGRGTYNEQFF
>TRBV7-3|TRBJ1-4|TRBD1|few
TGTGCCAGCAGCATCGACAGGGGTAGTGAACTGTTTTTT
CASSIDRGSELFF
>TRBV24-1|TRBJ2-5|TRBD2|NA
TGTGCCACCAGTCCCGCTAGCGGGGGGCGCGATTGGGAGACCCAGTACTTC
CATSPASGGRDWETQYF
>TRBV4-1|TRBJ2-3|TRBD2|many
TGCGCCAGCAGCCTTGGACTAGGAAGAGATACGCAGTATTTT
CASSLGLGRDTQYF
>TRBV2|TRBJ1-6|TRBD1|many
TGTGCCAGCAGTGAAGGGACAGGCTATAATTCACCCCTCCACTTT
CASSEGTGYNSPLHF
>TRBV29-1|TRBJ2-5|NA|NA
TGCAGCGTTGGTGACGGGGGGCTTCAAGAGACCCAGTACTTC
CSVGDGGLQETQYF
>TRBV20-1|TRBJ2-6|NA|NA
TGCAGTGCTAGCCCGGTTGTAACCTCTGGGGCCAACGTCCTGACTTTC
CSASPVVTSGANVLTF
>TRBV12-3/TRBV12-4|TRBJ2-5|TRBD1|NA
TGTGCCAGCAGGACAGGGGGCGTTGAGACCCAGTACTTC
CASRTGGVETQYF
>TRBV4-2|TRBJ2-1|TRBD2|NA
TGTGCCAGCAGCCGGCTAGCGGGGGGCCTCAATGAGCAGTTCTTC
CASSRLAGGLNEQFF
>TRBV19|TRBJ2-6|TRBD1|many
TGTGCCAGTAGGATGACAGGGGGCGTTATCAGCGCTGGGGCCAACGTCCTGACTTTC
CASRMTGGVISAGANVLTF
>TRBV29-1|TRBJ2-2|NA|many
TGCAGCGTTGATATTCGGACCGGGGAGCTGTTTTTT
CSVDIRTGELFF
>TRBV20-1|TRBJ1-6|NA|NA
TGCAGTGCTAGGGCTAATAATTCACCCCTCCACTTT
CSARANNSPLHF
>TRBV7-9|TRBJ1-2|NA|many
TGTGCCAGCAGCGTGAATTATGGCTACACCTTC
CASSVNYGYTF
>TRBV10-3|TRBJ2-7|TRBD1|many
TGTGCCATCAGTGAGTTAGGGGGCCTGAACGAGCAGTACTTC
CAISELGGLNEQYF
>TRBV27|TRBJ1-5|NA|NA
TGTGCCAGCAGTTCGGGGACGGTCCACGGGCCCCAGCATTTT
CASSSGTVHGPQHF
>TRBV20-1|TRBJ1-6|TRBD1|many
TGCAGTGCTCCCAGGGGGCAAAATTCACCCCTCCACTTT
CSAPRGQNSPLHF
>TRBV20-1|TRBJ1-1|TRBD1|NA
TGCAGTGCAACCCAGGCAGGGGGTTATTCGAACACTGAAGCTTTCTTT
CSATQAGGYSNTEAFF
>TRBV7-2|TRBJ2-4|NA|many
TGTGCCAGCAGCTCCGGCGACGGAATAGCCAAAAACATTCAGTACTTC
CASSSGDGIAKNIQYF
>TRBV7-6|TRBJ2-3|TRBD2|many
TGTGCCAGCAGCCCTGGGGGGGGGTGGACAGATACGCAGTATTTT
CASSPGGGWTDTQYF
>TRBV21-1|TRBJ1-4|NA|many
TGTGCCAGCGGCGGACAGGGGAATGAAAAACTGTTTTTT
CASGGQGNEKLFF
>TRBV20-1|TRBJ2-5|NA|NA
TGCAGTGCTAGAGACTCCCAGGGGAAAGAGACCCAGTACTTC
CSARDSQGKETQYF
>TRBV3-1|TRBJ2-1|TRBD2|NA
TGTGCCAGCAGCCCTATGCGGGGGGGCCCTGGGAATGAGCAGTTCTTC
CASSPMRGGPGNEQFF
>TRBV6-2/TRBV6-3|TRBJ2-7|TRBD1|NA
TGTGCCAGCAGTTACTCGCGTCAGGGGGCGAGTGAGCAGTACTTC
CASSYSRQGASEQYF
>TRBV6-5|TRBJ1-6|NA|NA
TGTGCCAGCAGTCACAGGAGTTCACCCCTCCACTTT
CASSHRSSPLHF
>TRBV12-3/TRBV12-4|TRBJ1-2|TRBD1|many
TGTGCCAGCAGTATATCCGGGACAGGGAGCTATGGCTACACCTTC
CASSISGTGSYGYTF
>TRBV27|TRBJ1-1|NA|few
TGTGCCAGCAGGGGCAGCCAAGGGGCTGAAGCTTTCTTT
CASRGSQGAEAFF
>TRBV6-5|TRBJ2-7|TRBD1|many
TGTGCCAGCAGCTCCGGGACAGTCTACGAGCAGTACTTC
CASSSGTVYEQYF
>TRBV7-2|TRBJ1-4|NA|NA
TGTGCCAGCAGCTTAGGTCTTAATGAAAAACTGTTTTTT
CASSLGLNEKLFF
>TRBV7-2|TRBJ2-5|TRBD1|NA
TGTGTCAGCAGCCTCGTAGGGACAGGGAGAAGCGAGACCCAGTACTTC
CVSSLVGTGRSETQYF
>TRBV28|TRBJ2-7|TRBD1|many
TGTGCCACCAGCGCAGGGGGCGGGAACGAGCAGTACTTC
CATSAGGGNEQYF
>TRBV5-8|TRBJ1-2|TRBD1|once
TGTGCCAGCAGCTCCCTTCGGACAGGGGATGGCTACACCTTC
CASSSLRTGDGYTF
>TRBV19|TRBJ1-2|TRBD1|few
TGTGCCAGTAGTCCCGACAGGGAGGGAGGCTACACCTTC
CASSPDREGGYTF
>TRBV18|TRBJ2-6|NA|NA
TGTGCCAGCTCACCGGCCCGTAGGGACGTCCTGACTTTC
CASSPARRDVLTF
>TRBV20-1|TRBJ2-5|TRBD2|NA
TGCAGTGCTAGACCTGTAACCGGGACTAGCGCAGAGACCCAGTACTTC
CSARPVTGTSAETQYF
>TRBV6-1|TRBJ1-1|NA|few
TGTGCCAGCAGTGAAGTAGAGGCGACTGAAGCTTTCTTT
CASSEVEATEAFF
>TRBV6-5|TRBJ2-5|NA|many
TGTGCCAGCAGTTACCGGCGGAGCCAAGAGACCCAGTACTTC
CASSYRRSQETQYF
>TRBV7-9|TRBJ1-4|NA|many
TGTGCCAGCAGCTACGAGGAAAAACTGTTTTTT
CASSYEEKLFF